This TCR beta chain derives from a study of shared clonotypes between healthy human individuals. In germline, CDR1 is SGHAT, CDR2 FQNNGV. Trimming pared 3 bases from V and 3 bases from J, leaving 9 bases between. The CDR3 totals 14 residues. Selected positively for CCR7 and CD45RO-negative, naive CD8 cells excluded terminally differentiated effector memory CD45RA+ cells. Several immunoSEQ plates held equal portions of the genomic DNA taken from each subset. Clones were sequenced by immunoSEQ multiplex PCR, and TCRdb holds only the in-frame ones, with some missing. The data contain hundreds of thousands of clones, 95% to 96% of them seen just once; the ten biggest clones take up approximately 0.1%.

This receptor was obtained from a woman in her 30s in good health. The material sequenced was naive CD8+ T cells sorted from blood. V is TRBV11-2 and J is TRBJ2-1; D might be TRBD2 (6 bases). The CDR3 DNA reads TGTGCCAGCAGCTTCGGGACTCGCTACAATGAGCAGTTCTTC. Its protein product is CASSFGTRYNEQFF.